Listed here are 25 T cell receptor beta chains from one sample, sequenced in a study of cytomegalovirus exposure and HLA in healthy donors. Here immunoSEQ multiplex PCR was the method, and the copy in TCRdb shows in-frame clones only, minus some. The profile shows under 75,000 clones, around 96% of them singletons. The sequenced sample was PBMCs. The receptors originated from a woman aged 18-35 years in good health and CMV-seronegative.

The rearrangement joins TRBV6-5 to TRBJ1-1; possible D gene TRBD1, 5 bases. This CDR3 region has 16 residues. The V gene lost 3 bases and the J gene lost 0 bases, with 14 bases spanning the gap. Germline V gene lookup returns CDR1 MNHEY and CDR2 SVGAGI. The CDR3 DNA is TGTGCCAGCAGTTATGGGCCCCAGGGCATGAACACTGAAGCTTTCTTT. This gives the protein CASSYGPQGMNTEAFF.

The J gene is TRBJ2-5, the V gene TRBV29-1; the D gene is possibly TRBD1 (5 bases). The CDR3 is 10 residues long. Looked up from germline, CDR1 is SQVTM and CDR2 is ANQGSEA. V lost 6 bases to trimming and J lost 4 bases, with 6 bases between them. CDR3 protein: CSVRGETQYF. The CDR3 DNA follows: TGCAGCGTAAGGGGAGAGACCCAGTACTTC. Full variable domain (remainder filled in from reference TRBV29-1 and TRBJ2-5): SAVISQKPSRDICQRGTSLTIQCQVDSQVTMMFWYRQQPGQSLTLIATANQGSEATYESGFVIDKFPISRPNLTFSTLTVSNMSPEDSSIYLCSVRGETQYFGPGTRLLVL.

The J gene is TRBJ2-7, the V gene TRBV2; possibly TRBD1 for D (5 bases). CDR3 length: 12 residues. Deletions cut 8 bases from V and 3 bases from J, with 11 bases between. The germline V gene encodes CDR1 SNHLY and CDR2 FYNNEI. CDR3 sequence reads: CASLGRVYEQYF. CDR3 sequence (DNA): TGTGCCAGCCTCGGCAGGGTCTACGAGCAGTACTTC.

The CDR3 region is CASSGQGPGSYNEQFF. In DNA form, the CDR3 reads TGCGCCAGCAGCGGACAGGGTCCCGGCTCCTACAATGAGCAGTTCTTC. This chain connects TRBV5-1 to TRBJ2-1, with 8 bases matching TRBD1. This CDR3 is 16 amino acids long. Germline-derived CDR1 and CDR2 are SGHRS and YFSETQ. V was pared by 4 bases and J by 0 bases, with 6 bases of the junction left unmatched.

The chain links TRBV10-3 to TRBJ1-1; D might be TRBD1 (5 bases). V lost 6 bases and J 6 bases, leaving 8 bases between the germline ends. Per germline, CDR1 ENHRY and CDR2 SYGVKD. The CDR3 extends over 11 amino acids. The CDR3 bases are TGTGCCATCAGCGAGACAGCTGAAGCTTTCTTT. Amino acids: CAISETAEAFF.

The chain has TRBV7-3 and TRBJ2-1; perhaps TRBD2 as D (7 bases). Germline CDR1 reads SGHTA; CDR2 reads FQGTGA. The ends were cut back, 1 base at V and 2 bases at J, with 15 bases in the middle. The CDR3 is 17 residues long. CDR3 bases: TGTGCCAGCAGCTTAATTGGGAGGGGGGAGGCCTACAATGAGCAGTTCTTC. Protein: CASSLIGRGEAYNEQFF.

The chain recombines TRBV18 with TRBJ2-2, with D tentatively TRBD1 (5 bases). There are 15 residues in the CDR3. V was clipped by 3 bases and J by 7 bases, with 15 bases between them. Germline V lookup: CDR1 KGHSH, CDR2 LQKENI. CDR3 DNA sequence: TGTGCCAGCTCACCGGCCAGGGCGGTGAGCGGGGAGCTGTTTTTT. Amino acid sequence: CASSPARAVSGELFF.

This chain uses TRBV6-5 with TRBJ2-7; 10 bases agree with TRBD2. The V and J ends lost 2 bases and 1 base, in that order; junction bases with no gene match: 2. Germline loops: CDR1 MNHEY, CDR2 SVGAGI. The CDR3 consists of 15 residues. CDR3 protein: CASSYGLAVSYEQYF. The CDR3 DNA reads as TGTGCCAGCAGTTACGGACTAGCGGTTTCCTACGAGCAGTACTTC.

This clone was detected only once. V and J are TRBV4-1 and TRBJ2-1, with TRBD2 matching 11 bases. Unmatched junction bases numbered 15, after V lost 4 bases and J lost 7 bases. CDR3 length equals 18 residues. Per germline, CDR1 MGHRA and CDR2 YSYEKL. The CDR3 reads CASSLLLGASGRSNEQFF. The CDR3 DNA reads TGCGCCAGCAGCCTCCTCCTGGGGGCTAGCGGGAGGTCTAATGAGCAGTTCTTC.

CDR3 sequence: CASTGRPNEKLFF. For the CDR3, the DNA is TGTGCCAGCACCGGCAGGCCTAATGAAAAACTGTTTTTT. The V call is TRBV6-5, the J call TRBJ1-4; D is uncertain. The V and J ends lost 7 bases and 3 bases respectively, with 9 bases between them. The CDR3 consists of 13 residues. Germline CDR1 is MNHEY and CDR2 is SVGAGI.

CDR3: CASSEVGQSRPHF. In DNA form, the CDR3 reads TGTGCCAGCAGTGAAGTCGGACAGTCCAGGCCGCATTTT. The chain joins TRBV6-1 to TRBJ1-5; the D gene is possibly TRBD1 (6 bases). The CDR3 is 13 residues long. Trimming took off 1 base at V and 15 bases at J, with 16 bases between the two ends. CDR1 MNHNS and CDR2 SASEGT come from the germline V gene.

The J gene is TRBJ1-5, the V gene TRBV4-1; D call uncertain. Germline-derived CDR1 and CDR2 are MGHRA and YSYEKL. This CDR3 has 15 amino acids. The V end lost 1 base, the J end lost 0 bases, and 7 bases lay between the germline ends. CDR3 loop: CASSQGHASNQPQHF. For the CDR3, the DNA is TGCGCCAGCAGCCAAGGGCACGCTAGCAATCAGCCCCAGCATTTT.

The chain is built from TRBV19 and TRBJ2-7; a possible D gene is TRBD2 (6 bases). V lost 4 bases and J 4 bases, leaving 11 bases between the germline ends. The CDR3 covers 13 residues. CDR1 is LNHDA, CDR2 SQIVND, per germline (reference sequence). The CDR3 region is CASSTLASYEQYF. The CDR3 DNA reads TGTGCCAGTAGTACTCTAGCGTCTTACGAGCAGTACTTC.

The V gene is TRBV4-2, the J gene TRBJ1-1, with TRBD1 identical over 11 bases. The CDR3 loop spans 16 amino acids. Per the germline V gene, CDR1 is LGHNA and CDR2 is YNFKEQ. V lost 3 bases and J lost 4; bases outside the gene matches: 7. CDR3 nucleotides: TGTGCCAGCAGCCAGGACTCCGGGACAGGGGGCACTGAAGCTTTCTTT. This sequence encodes CASSQDSGTGGTEAFF.

This chain joins TRBV2 and TRBJ2-5, with 7 bases identical to TRBD2. V shed 8 bases, J shed 4 bases, and the junction held 13 bases outside the gene matches. Germline assignment: CDR1 SNHLY and CDR2 FYNNEI. The CDR3 extends over 15 amino acids. The CDR3 spells CASVVGWGGSETQYF. The CDR3 DNA sequence: TGTGCCAGCGTGGTGGGTTGGGGGGGATCAGAGACCCAGTACTTC.

The V call is TRBV19, the J call TRBJ2-1; 11 positions match TRBD1. Germline assignment: CDR1 LNHDA and CDR2 SQIVND (reference sequence). The CDR3 length is 17 residues. After removal of 4 bases from V and 12 bases from J, the junction contained 17 bases not matched to a gene. In DNA, the CDR3 is TGTGCCAGTAGTAAACCCTCCGGGACAGGGGGGGTAGCGGTGCAGTTCTTC. Translated, it gives CASSKPSGTGGVAVQFF.

V is TRBV4-2 and J is TRBJ2-7; the match to TRBD2 covers 8 bases. V shed 4 bases, J shed 2 bases, and the junction held 16 bases outside the gene matches. CDR1 and CDR2 (germline): LGHNA, YNFKEQ. The CDR3 spans 18 residues. For the CDR3, the DNA is TGTGCCAGCAGCCTGGGGGTCGGGAGGGCCGGATCGGCCTACGAGCAGTACTTC. This codes for CASSLGVGRAGSAYEQYF.

The V gene is TRBV7-3, the J gene TRBJ1-6; D perhaps matches TRBD1 (6 bases). This CDR3 has 19 amino acids. With 7 bases removed from V and 0 bases from J, the gap between germline ends came to 22 bases. In germline, CDR1 is SGHTA, CDR2 FQGTGA. CDR3 nucleotide sequence: TGTGCCAGCAACCTTCGGGGGGCCAGCGGGGACTCCTATAATTCACCCCTCCACTTT. It encodes CASNLRGASGDSYNSPLHF.

The chain combines TRBV7-2 with TRBJ1-2; tentative D call: TRBD1 (6 bases). V shed 4 bases and J shed 4 bases, with 13 bases lying between them. The CDR3 has 14 amino acids. CDR1 and CDR2 from the germline V gene are SGHTA and FQGNSA. CDR3 in amino acids: CASSSNRVGYGYTF. The CDR3, as DNA: TGTGCCAGCAGCTCAAACAGGGTTGGCTATGGCTACACCTTC.

This chain joins TRBV6-5 and TRBJ1-1; the D is unclear. This CDR3 region has 13 residues. CDR1 is MNHEY and CDR2 is SVGAGI in the germline V gene. The CDR3 sequence is CATRANVDTEAFF. As DNA, the CDR3 is TGTGCGACGAGGGCCAATGTGGACACTGAAGCTTTCTTT.

The chain has TRBV6-6 and TRBJ1-2, with 7 bases identical to TRBD1. J lost 6 bases, V lost 4 bases, and 5 bases had no gene match. The CDR3 is 13 amino acids. Germline assignment: CDR1 MNHNY and CDR2 SVGAGI (reference sequence). The CDR3 spells CASSSTGADGYTF. DNA of the CDR3: TGTGCCAGCAGTTCTACAGGGGCGGATGGCTACACCTTC.

The chain recombines TRBV27 with TRBJ2-7; 7 nucleotides line up with TRBD2. The CDR3 loop spans 17 amino acids. Germline V lookup: CDR1 MNHEY, CDR2 SMNVEV (reference sequence). J gave up 5 bases and V 0 bases, and 13 bases lay outside the gene matches. This chain's CDR3 is CASSLSPAVAGVHEQYF. CDR3 coding DNA: TGTGCCAGCAGTTTATCACCCGCGGTGGCGGGGGTCCACGAGCAGTACTTC.

The genes are TRBV28 and TRBJ2-3; D remains unclear. Germline lookup yields CDR1 MDHEN and CDR2 SYDVKM. V lost 3 bases and J 4 bases, leaving 5 bases between the germline ends. The CDR3 covers 12 residues. CDR3 coding DNA: TGTGCCAGCAGTTTTGGGCCAGATACGCAGTATTTT. As protein: CASSFGPDTQYF. Combining the CDR3 with reference TRBV28 and TRBJ2-3 gives the whole variable domain DVKVTQSSRYLVKRTGEKVFLECVQDMDHENMFWYRQDPGLGLRLIYFSYDVKMKEKGDIPEGYSVSREKKERFSLILESASTNQTSMYLCASSFGPDTQYFGPGTRLTVL.

The chain carries TRBV28 and TRBJ1-4; no firm D call. V dropped 3 bases and J dropped 8 bases, with 13 bases sitting between them. The CDR3 totals 14 residues. CDR1 and CDR2 from the germline V gene are MDHEN and SYDVKM. The CDR3 DNA is TGTGCCAGCAGTTTGGGAGTGGTTGGCGAAAAACTGTTTTTT. The encoded protein is CASSLGVVGEKLFF.

The chain links TRBV6-6 to TRBJ2-1; the D gene is possibly TRBD2 (6 bases). Germline lookup yields CDR1 MNHNY and CDR2 SVGAGI (reference sequence). V lost 7 bases, J lost 5 bases, and 15 bases lay in between. The CDR3 runs 14 residues. As DNA, the CDR3 is TGTGCCAGCACCCCCCTAGCGCCCAACAATGAGCAGTTCTTC. Its translation: CASTPLAPNNEQFF.